This T cell receptor beta chain was captured in a study of shared clonotypes between healthy human individuals. Study details: A donor's plate count was three for CD4 naive and three for CD4 memory; CD8 naive had two and CD8 memory one. Study conclusions and caveats: For naive CD4 cells, 4% to 5% of clonotypes were shared across a few donors.

This clone was observed a few times. Its antigen is undetermined. The same CDR3 is also encoded by other DNA sequences in this sample. Running of the assay took place at deep level. For each subset, genomic DNA was distributed in equal portions over several immunoSEQ plates. The protocol was immunoSEQ multiplex PCR, while the TCRdb copy is restricted to in-frame clones and leaves out a portion. The sample lists almost 750,000 clones, roughly 72% occurring once. Germline V gene data show CDR1 as KGHSH and CDR2 as LQKENI. The CDR3 runs to 15 residues. Trimming took off 0 bases at V and 2 bases at J, with 10 bases between the two ends.

The origin of this receptor is a woman between 25 and 40 years old in good health. The chain recombines TRBV18 with TRBJ1-1; TRBD1 might be the D (5 bases). Sequenced: memory CD4+ T cells sorted from blood. Subset given: CD45RA-negative fraction. As DNA, the CDR3 is TGTGCCAGCTCACCACCCGATCGGGGCAACACTGAAGCTTTCTTT. This codes for CASSPPDRGNTEAFF. Using reference TRBV18 and TRBJ1-1 for the parts outside the CDR3, the full variable domain is NAGVMQNPRHLVRRRGQEARLRCSPMKGHSHVYWYRQLPEEGLKFMVYLQKENIIDESGMPKERFSAEFPKEGPSILRIQQVVRGDSAAYFCASSPPDRGNTEAFFGQGTRLTVV.